This T cell receptor (beta chain) appears in the sequencing data of a study of T cell clonotyping in hematopoietic cell transplantation. Study-level results: Few recipient clonotypes overlapped donors; over 97% were de novo at given depth.

Here immunoSEQ multiplex PCR was the method, and the copy in TCRdb shows in-frame clones only, minus some. The data contain more than 7,000 clones, about 91% of them singletons. Germline loops: CDR1 MNHEY, CDR2 SVGAGI. This CDR3 comprises 15 residues. Trimming took off 5 bases at V and 0 bases at J, with 8 bases between the two ends. About this clone: Its antigen is undetermined.

The sample consisted of PBMCs, taken 100 days after allogeneic stem cell transplant. J is TRBJ2-6 and V is TRBV6-5; D is perhaps TRBD2 (6 bases). This TCR derives from a young adult male patient who had an allogeneic stem cell transplant from a related donor, so the T cells may come from the graft donor. Some clones in this sample may be carry-over from other donors' samples. In nucleotides, the CDR3 is TGTGCCAGCAGTCGGACTATCTCTGGGGCCAACGTCCTGACTTTC. It yields the protein CASSRTISGANVLTF.